Presented here are 10 T cell receptor beta chains from one specimen sequenced in a study of blood T cell repertoires in COVID-19 (dated by TCRdb to about 2020). The method behind the library was the immunoSEQ multiplex PCR assay. In its TCRdb copy, this immuneACCESS table keeps in-frame sequences only and misses some clones. Where compared with another copy, unresolved V genes explain less than half of these, and the others have no known cause. The sample data list about 200,000 clones, and over 70% of these were observed just once. The biggest ten clones account for around 5.8% of the sample. The specimen sequenced was peripheral blood. These receptor sequences come from a woman in her 70s with acute or convalescent COVID-19.

CDR3 nucleotides: TGTGCCAGCTCACCACTGGACAGGGGGTACGAGCAGTACTTC. Amino acid sequence: CASSPLDRGYEQYF. The chain carries TRBV18 and TRBJ2-7, with 10 bases fitting TRBD1. Germline V gene lookup returns CDR1 KGHSH and CDR2 LQKENI. This CDR3 is 14 amino acids long. V lost 1 base to trimming and J lost 4 bases; unmatched junction nucleotides: 1.

This clone has just one count. This chain joins TRBV12-5 and TRBJ2-2; 7 positions agree with TRBD2. Germline V gene lookup returns CDR1 LGHNT and CDR2 FRNRAP. V lost 4 bases and J lost 5; bases outside the gene matches: 13. The CDR3 extends over 17 amino acids. In DNA form, the CDR3 reads TGTGCTAGTGGTTCCGCTCCGGGCGGGAGAGGTACCGGGGAGCTGTTTTTT. It specifies CASGSAPGGRGTGELFF.

The chain joins TRBV25-1 to TRBJ2-7; D possibly corresponds to TRBD1 (6 bases). Trimming shortened V by 5 bases and J by 3 bases, and 11 bases separated the two germline ends. CDR1 is MGHDK, CDR2 SYGVNS, per germline. This CDR3 spans 13 amino acids. The DNA of the CDR3 is TGTGCCAGCAGTAAAGGACAGAACTACGAGCAGTACTTC. Protein sequence: CASSKGQNYEQYF.

The chain couples TRBV5-4 to TRBJ1-5; 7 bases are shared with TRBD1. Germline V gives CDR1 SGHNT, CDR2 YYREEE (reference sequence). The trim removed 4 bases at V and 5 bases at J, leaving 3 bases unmatched. CDR3 length: 13 residues. CDR3 loop: CASSIGQDQPQHF. CDR3 nucleotides: TGTGCCAGCAGCATCGGACAGGATCAGCCCCAGCATTTT.

The chain joins TRBV2 to TRBJ2-7; a possible D gene is TRBD2 (5 bases). Trimming removed 1 base from V and 6 bases from J, with 13 bases in between. The CDR3 runs 14 residues. CDR1 SNHLY and CDR2 FYNNEI come from the germline V gene. The CDR3 DNA reads as TGTGCCAGCAGTGAAGGGGTAGCCGCGGGCGAGCAGTACTTC. Translated: CASSEGVAAGEQYF.

The chain links TRBV5-4 to TRBJ1-1; D is undetermined. Germline V gene sequence: CDR1 SGHNT, CDR2 YYREEE (reference sequence). This CDR3 comprises 16 residues. With 1 base removed from V and 1 base from J, the gap between germline ends came to 14 bases. Here the CDR3 reads CASSLPREVENTEAFF. The CDR3 nucleotides are TGTGCCAGCAGCTTGCCGAGGGAGGTAGAGAACACTGAAGCTTTCTTT.

The chain carries TRBV6-6 and TRBJ1-2, with D uncertain. Between the trimmed V and J ends, which lost 2 bases and 8 bases, there was a span of 18 bases. Germline lookup yields CDR1 MNHNY and CDR2 SVGAGI (reference sequence). The CDR3 is made up of 15 amino acids. The CDR3, as DNA: TGTGCCAGCAGTTACGAGGGCCCCCGCGAGAGCGGCTACACCTTC. Translation gives CASSYEGPRESGYTF.

The V gene is TRBV2, the J gene TRBJ1-6; TRBD1 aligns across 9 bases. V dropped 6 bases and J dropped 9; count of bases not matched to a gene: 6. CDR1 is SNHLY and CDR2 is FYNNEI in the germline V gene. This CDR3 is built from 14 residues. The CDR3 DNA reads as TGTGCCAGCAGCCGGGGACAGGGAGGTTCACCCCTCCACTTT. It specifies CASSRGQGGSPLHF.

The chain links TRBV2 to TRBJ2-7; 10 bases map to TRBD1. The germline gives CDR1 SNHLY, CDR2 FYNNEI. V lost 9 bases, J lost 0 bases, and 2 bases stayed unmatched. The CDR3 covers 13 residues. The CDR3 is CARGQGSSYEQYF. As DNA, the CDR3 is TGTGCCAGGGGACAGGGGTCCTCCTACGAGCAGTACTTC.

The DNA of the CDR3 is TGTGCCAGCAGCTTAGCCCCGCTAGCGGGAGCCGCAGATACGCAGTATTTT. Protein sequence: CASSLAPLAGAADTQYF. The rearrangement uses TRBV11-2 and TRBJ2-3, with 10 bases aligning to TRBD2. V lost 1 base to trimming and J lost 4 bases; unmatched junction nucleotides: 8. The CDR3 sequence is 17 residues long. Germline values: CDR1 SGHAT, CDR2 FQNNGV.